This T cell receptor beta chain was captured by sequencing in a study of CD8+CD57+ T cells in acquired aplastic anemia. This CDR3 has 13 residues. Deletions cut 6 bases from V and 6 bases from J, with 12 bases between. Per germline, CDR1 MNHNS and CDR2 SASEGT. Only patients with CD8+CD57+ cell expansion on flow cytometry were chosen for sequencing. The patients, all of them, had severe acquired aplastic anemia. Blood samples were obtained from patients who had received no prior therapy. Genomic DNA templated the TCR beta VDJ and CDR3 profiling. TCRdb reprocessed the reads via MiXCR and lists one record per CDR3 protein. The sample lists approximately 180,000 distinct CDR3 sequences; roughly 48% were seen once. This clonotype was picked up many times.

The clonotype originates from a human donor with aplastic anemia. Sequenced: sorted CD4+, CD8+, or CD8+CD57+ T cells (not recorded which) from PBMCs. The chain carries TRBV6-1 and TRBJ2-1; tentative D call: TRBD1 (5 bases). The DNA of the CDR3 is TGTGCCAGCAGGGAAACCAGGGTCAATGAGCAGTTCTTC. Translating it yields CASRETRVNEQFF.